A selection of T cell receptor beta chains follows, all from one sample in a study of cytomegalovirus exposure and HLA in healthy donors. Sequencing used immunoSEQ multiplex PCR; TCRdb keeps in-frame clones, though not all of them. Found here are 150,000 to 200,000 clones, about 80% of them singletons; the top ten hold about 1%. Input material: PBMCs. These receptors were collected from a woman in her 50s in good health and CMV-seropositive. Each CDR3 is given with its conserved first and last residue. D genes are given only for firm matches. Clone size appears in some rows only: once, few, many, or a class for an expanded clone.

CDR3 DNA: TGTGCCAGCAGTATTAACGGGTACTACGAGCAGTACTTC; CDR3 protein: CASSINGYYEQYF; clone size: NA; V gene: TRBV6-1; J gene: TRBJ2-7; CDR3 length: 13; D gene: NA
CDR3 DNA: TGTGCCAGCAGCTCGGACAGTTACAATGAGCAGTTCTTC; CDR3 protein: CASSSDSYNEQFF; clone size: NA; V gene: TRBV11-3; J gene: TRBJ2-1; CDR3 length: 13; D gene: NA
CDR3 DNA: TGTGCCAGCAGCGCGCAGACTAGCGGGGGGGTGGAGACCCAGTACTTC; CDR3 protein: CASSAQTSGGVETQYF; clone size: NA; V gene: TRBV5-4; J gene: TRBJ2-5; CDR3 length: 16; D gene: TRBD2
CDR3 DNA: TGTGCGTGCGGTGACAGGGGTTTCACTGAAGCTTTCTTT; CDR3 protein: CACGDRGFTEAFF; clone size: NA; V gene: TRBV7-2; J gene: TRBJ1-1; CDR3 length: 13; D gene: TRBD1
CDR3 DNA: TGCAGCGTTGATAGGGGGCAAGGCACTGAAGCTTTCTTT; CDR3 protein: CSVDRGQGTEAFF; clone size: NA; V gene: TRBV29-1; J gene: TRBJ1-1; CDR3 length: 13; D gene: TRBD1
CDR3 DNA: TGTGCCAGTAGTATGACAGGGGCCTACGAGCAGTACTTC; CDR3 protein: CASSMTGAYEQYF; clone size: NA; V gene: TRBV19; J gene: TRBJ2-7; CDR3 length: 13; D gene: TRBD1
CDR3 DNA: TGTGCCATCAGCGACGACAGGGAACGGGTTTACAATGAGCAGTTCTTC; CDR3 protein: CAISDDRERVYNEQFF; clone size: NA; V gene: TRBV10-3; J gene: TRBJ2-1; CDR3 length: 16; D gene: TRBD1
CDR3 DNA: TGCGCCAGCAGCCGGTCGACAGCTAGCTCTGGGGCCAACGTCCTGACTTTC; CDR3 protein: CASSRSTASSGANVLTF; clone size: NA; V gene: TRBV4-3; J gene: TRBJ2-6; CDR3 length: 17; D gene: NA
CDR3 DNA: TGTGCCAGCAGCTTGCCCAGTGCGGCAGATACGCAGTATTTT; CDR3 protein: CASSLPSAADTQYF; clone size: NA; V gene: TRBV5-4; J gene: TRBJ2-3; CDR3 length: 14; D gene: NA
CDR3 DNA: TGTGCCAGCAGCTTAGACTTCACCGGGGAGCTGTTTTTT; CDR3 protein: CASSLDFTGELFF; clone size: few; V gene: TRBV13; J gene: TRBJ2-2; CDR3 length: 13; D gene: NA
CDR3 DNA: TGCGCCAGCAGCCAAGTTATAGGCGGGATGGCCACCGGGGAGCTGTTTTTT; CDR3 protein: CASSQVIGGMATGELFF; clone size: NA; V gene: TRBV4-1; J gene: TRBJ2-2; CDR3 length: 17; D gene: NA
CDR3 DNA: TGTGCCAGTAGTACCCCGGGACAGGGTAATCAGCCCCAGCATTTT; CDR3 protein: CASSTPGQGNQPQHF; clone size: NA; V gene: TRBV19; J gene: TRBJ1-5; CDR3 length: 15; D gene: TRBD1
CDR3 DNA: TGTGCCAGTAGTACCCGGACTAGTAGTCCAGATACGCAGTATTTT; CDR3 protein: CASSTRTSSPDTQYF; clone size: NA; V gene: TRBV19; J gene: TRBJ2-3; CDR3 length: 15; D gene: TRBD2